Sample share makes the clone carrying this T cell receptor beta chain medium-sized. Its target is unknown. Germline CDR1 reads MGHRA; CDR2 reads YSYEKL. This CDR3 contains 13 residues. V lost 4 bases and J lost 1, with 6 bases in between. The data were obtained in a study of spatial heterogeneity in lung cancer. Study-level information: A consistent excess of beta-chain over alpha-chain sequences was detected. Matched bulk RNA-seq yielded a T cell module score, and TCR transcript counts in tumor regions correlated strongly with that score. Raw reads contained each unique TCR and UMI combination more than ten times on average. Study-wide points: Tumor mutation count correlated with how many alpha and beta TCRs expanded intratumorally.

Time point of the sample: sample taken at primary tumor resection. Extraction of whole RNA from tumor, nontumor lung or frozen PBMC preceded unsorted sequencing. TCRdb reprocessed the 5' RACE reads via MiXCR and lists one record per CDR3 protein. The sample shows over a thousand distinct CDR3 sequences, about 10% of them seen only once. J is TRBJ2-3 and V is TRBV4-1; D gene uncertain. The sequencing here drew on lung tumor tissue, taken at surgery. The TCR comes from a male donor with early-stage non-small cell lung cancer. The CDR3 sequence is CASSPIGTDTQYF. The CDR3 DNA reads as TGCGCCAGCAGCCCGATCGGCACAGATACGCAGTATTTT.